This TCR beta chain was documented in a study of human T cells and chemical hapten exposure (dated by TCRdb to the early 2020s). For context, the study as a whole: For sensitization, 2% DPC in acetone was applied to a 2 cm by 2 cm area of upper inner arm skin. The study tracked peripheral blood TCR repertoire changes in vivo during primary and secondary sensitization to the hapten diphenylcyclopropenone (DPC) in alopecia patients. Throughout the approximately 25-week study period, patients were also given weekly therapeutic DPC doses on the scalp. Blood samples were taken from patients before sensitization (week 0) and at 2, 6 and about 24 weeks after DPC sensitization. Libraries were pooled for sequencing, and per-sample TCR yields varied mainly because of small differences in library volumes within the pool. Alopecia areata with under or over 50% scalp involvement, alopecia totalis and alopecia universalis were represented in the patient cohort, which was mostly female. Patch tests used Finn chambers with 0.01% DPC on the upper back, scored after 6 days by International Contact Dermatitis Research Group standards. For TCR sequencing, blood came from 25 to 35 alopecia patients at anywhere from one to four time points (pre-sensitization, 2, 6 and 24 weeks).

The library was built by means of RACE. The instrument given in TCRdb is NextSeq 500. During library preparation, unique molecular identifiers were attached to individual cDNA molecules so that TCRs could be counted quantitatively and reproducibly. From each blood RNA sample, both TCR alpha and TCR beta chains were sequenced. The original pipeline was this. Samples had a median of roughly 100,000 TCRs, with a range from roughly 23,224 to 750,000. The Decombinator software suite was used to annotate the V, J and CDR3 of the TCR reads. For the PS versus PT1 abundance plots, all samples were subsampled to the same number of TCRs (28,000). Expanded TCRs were defined as absent before sensitization and observed at least eight times at the 2-week time point. The raw public reads went through TCRdb reprocessing: fastp at Q25, MiXCR clone calling, in-frame beta chains kept. When rows share a CDR3 protein, they turn into one entry using the most common DNA and genes. V and J calls and clone size were set by TCRdb, not the authors. In this sample the table shows approximately 91,000 distinct CDR3 sequences, roughly 12% of which occur a single time. Jointly, the top ten make up roughly 1.6% of the sample.

The time point label here, explained by the study, means: patch test 2, 6 weeks after DPC sensitization. Explained via the paper, the treatment or condition label denotes: therapeutic diphenylcyclopropenone sensitization with weekly scalp DPC. At every patch-test visit, the blood draw took place before the patch test was put on. Patients were considered eligible if aged 18 to 70, diagnosed with alopecia and deemed suitable for DPC therapy, and patients were excluded if pregnant. Unfractionated whole blood was collected in Tempus Blood RNA tubes, and total RNA was extracted from that blood. Ten or more counts support this clonotype. Its antigen remains unidentified. The sample holds no much larger clone one base away, and base qualities are not on file. Study-wide conclusions, independent of this receptor: All patients had alopecia, a presumed autoimmune disease, so their immune response might differ from that of healthy individuals. The number of PT1 expanded TCRs positively correlated with patch test score, significant at thresholds 8, 16 and 32 but not 4. Repeated subsampling changed both the strength of the expansion versus patch-test correlation and the threshold at which that correlation became significant. The number of TCRs above 1 in 1000 frequency did not change with DPC sensitization; there was no evidence of global repertoire structure alterations. Compared with pre-sensitization or healthy control sets, expanded TCRs formed significantly more large CDR3 similarity clusters, which is consistent with antigen-driven responses.

The source is a man younger than 35 with alopecia areata. Some clones in this sample may be carry-over from other donors' samples. The sample in question was whole blood, obtained in connection with sensitization to the hapten diphenylcyclopropenone (DPC).

CDR3 reads: CASSRPLGQGTDTQYF. The DNA reads as follows: TGTGCCAGCAGTCGCCCCCTGGGACAGGGGACAGATACGCAGTATTTT. The chain is made from TRBV7-2 and TRBJ2-3, and TRBD1 aligns with 10 junction nucleotides. Germline trimming: 6 bases from V, 3 bases from J; junction bases outside gene matches: 9. Based on the germline V gene, the CDR1 and CDR2 sequences are SGHTA and FQGNSA. The CDR3 starts with the cysteine, ends with the phenylalanine, and has 16 residues. Kept here is only the CDR3 DNA, which spans 48 bases and is read in frame from base 1.